A selection of T cell receptor beta chains follows, all from one sample in a study of T cell responses to AZD1222 COVID-19 vaccine. TCRdb's copy holds only in-frame clones and misses some; the assay was immunoSEQ multiplex PCR. This sample has around 150,000 clones, with approximately 90% found just once. Sample: peripheral blood, taken on day 0 of AZD1222 vaccination. The source is an adult in good health. CDR3s include the opening cysteine and the closing phenylalanine or tryptophan. Fields, in order: D gene, V gene, clone size, J gene, CDR3 DNA, CDR3 protein. The D gene is left open where the match is weak. Only part of the rows carry a size: once, few, many, or a class if the clone is expanded.

.	TRBV3-1/TRBV3-2	.	TRBJ1-2	TGTGCCAGCAGCAACAAGATGTCCAGGGTGGCTACTAACTATGGCTACACCTTC	CASSNKMSRVATNYGYTF
TRBD2	TRBV24-1	.	TRBJ2-1	TGTGCCACCAGTCCGGGGGGTCTTCTCTACAATGAGCAGTTCTTC	CATSPGGLLYNEQFF
TRBD2	TRBV5-4	.	TRBJ2-1	TGTGCCAGCAGGTCCGGGACTAGCGGGGTGGGTGAGCAGTTCTTC	CASRSGTSGVGEQFF
TRBD1	TRBV2	.	TRBJ1-3	TGTGCCAGCAACCCGACAGGGAGCTCTGGAAACACCATATATTTT	CASNPTGSSGNTIYF
.	TRBV28	.	TRBJ1-2	TGTGCCAGCAGTTTGGGGGCCCTTGGGGAGCTCGCCATGTATGGCTACACCTTC	CASSLGALGELAMYGYTF
TRBD2	TRBV7-2	.	TRBJ2-1	TGTGCCAGCAGCTCCGGACTAGCGGCCTCCTACAATGAGCAGTTCTTC	CASSSGLAASYNEQFF
TRBD2	TRBV5-4	.	TRBJ2-1	TGTGCCAGCAGCCCCCTGGTTAGCGGGCCATACAATGAGCAGTTCTTC	CASSPLVSGPYNEQFF
.	TRBV7-9	.	TRBJ1-5	TGTGCCAGCAGCTTTAGCAGGGTCGATCAGCCCCAGCATTTT	CASSFSRVDQPQHF
TRBD1	TRBV6-6	.	TRBJ1-2	TGTGCCAGCAGTTCGGGACAGGGGGCCTCGAACTATGGCTACACCTTC	CASSSGQGASNYGYTF
.	TRBV9	.	TRBJ2-7	TGTGCCAGCAGGCCCGAGGGCCTCTACGAGCAGTACTTC	CASRPEGLYEQYF
TRBD2	TRBV5-1	.	TRBJ2-1	TGCGCCAGCAGCCTAAGCGGGGGGACCTCCTACAATGAGCAGTTCTTC	CASSLSGGTSYNEQFF
.	TRBV9	.	TRBJ2-5	TGTGCCAGCAGCCCCTCCAGCCTTCCGAGGGAGACCCAGTACTTC	CASSPSSLPRETQYF
.	TRBV15	.	TRBJ2-1	TGTGCCACCAGCAACCCGGCGGCTACGGGTTGGAATGAGCAGTTCTTC	CATSNPAATGWNEQFF
TRBD1	TRBV6-2/TRBV6-3	.	TRBJ1-2	TGTGCCAGCAGTAGTAGGGCCTTCGGGACAGGGGGCTATGGCTATGGCTACACCTTC	CASSSRAFGTGGYGYGYTF
TRBD2	TRBV15	.	TRBJ2-7	TGTGCCACCAGCAAGAGATCTGGGACTAGCGTATACGAGCAGTACTTC	CATSKRSGTSVYEQYF
TRBD1	TRBV9	.	TRBJ1-2	TGTGCCAGCAGCGTCGGACAGGGCTGGGGCTACACCTTC	CASSVGQGWGYTF
TRBD1	TRBV6-5	.	TRBJ1-5	TGTGCCAGCAGCCCCGGGACAGTTGGCGATCAGCCCCAGCATTTT	CASSPGTVGDQPQHF
.	TRBV5-1	.	TRBJ1-1	TGCGCCAGCAGCTTGGGCCCTGATGTCGGCTTCGCCCACACTGAAGCTTTCTTT	CASSLGPDVGFAHTEAFF
TRBD1	TRBV30	.	TRBJ1-6	TGTGCCTGGGCCCCCGGGACAGGGTTGTCCTATAATTCACCCCTCCACTTT	CAWAPGTGLSYNSPLHF
.	TRBV4-3	.	TRBJ1-1	TGCGCCAGCAGCCAAGAAGCTGGGAACACTGAAGCTTTCTTT	CASSQEAGNTEAFF
.	TRBV5-1	.	TRBJ1-1	TGCGCCAGCAGCCCCCCCACTGAAGCTTTCTTT	CASSPPTEAFF
.	TRBV5-6	once	TRBJ2-7	TGTGCCAGCAACCTGTACACTATACGCGAGCAGTACTTC	CASNLYTIREQYF
TRBD1	TRBV9	.	TRBJ2-7	TGTGCCAGCAGCACCGGGACAGGCGAAAATCCCTACGAGCAGTACTTC	CASSTGTGENPYEQYF
TRBD2	TRBV20-1	.	TRBJ2-1	TGCAGTGCTAGTCTCCAAACCGGGACTAGTGGCTACAATGAGCAGTTCTTC	CSASLQTGTSGYNEQFF
.	TRBV19	.	TRBJ1-4	TGTGCCAGTAGTAGCTGGTACCCAAAGGGGAGTGAAAAACTGTTTTTT	CASSSWYPKGSEKLFF
.	TRBV30	.	TRBJ1-2	TGTGCCTGGAGTGTAATCCCTTTACATGGCTACACCTTC	CAWSVIPLHGYTF
.	TRBV19	.	TRBJ1-2	TGTGCCAGTAGTATTGGTCAGAACAACTATGGCTACACCTTC	CASSIGQNNYGYTF
TRBD1	TRBV27	.	TRBJ1-2	TGTGCCAGCAGTTTAGATCAGGGGGCGGGTTATGGCTACACCTTC	CASSLDQGAGYGYTF
.	TRBV6-2/TRBV6-3	.	TRBJ2-1	TGTGCCAGCAGTTTGGCGGGGTCCTCCTCCTACAATGAGCAGTTCTTC	CASSLAGSSSYNEQFF
.	TRBV2	few	TRBJ1-1	TGTGCCAGCAGTGAGTGGAGAGCGGACACTGAAGCTTTCTTT	CASSEWRADTEAFF
TRBD2	TRBV7-2	.	TRBJ2-7	TGTGCCAGCAGCCTGCTAGCGGGTCTTCTCGAGCAGTACTTC	CASSLLAGLLEQYF
.	TRBV29-1	.	TRBJ1-4	TGCAGCGTGTTCCTTACGGACATTGGGGAAAAACTGTTTTTT	CSVFLTDIGEKLFF
.	TRBV6-6	.	TRBJ2-5	TGTGCCAGCAGTTATGATGGGGGGCTCCGAGAGACCCAGTACTTC	CASSYDGGLRETQYF
.	TRBV12-3/TRBV12-4	.	TRBJ1-1	TGTGCCAGCAGCCTGGGGAACACTGAAGCTTTCTTT	CASSLGNTEAFF
.	TRBV2	.	TRBJ1-1	TGTGCCAGCACCTTAGAGGTTGTCGGGACTGAAGCTTTCTTT	CASTLEVVGTEAFF
TRBD1	TRBV27	once	TRBJ2-2	TGTGCCAGCGCGGACAGGTCGATAGTCACCGGGGAGCTGTTTTTT	CASADRSIVTGELFF
TRBD1	TRBV7-9	.	TRBJ1-2	TGTGCCAGCAGCTTACCGGCACCAGACAGGGACTATGGCTACACCTTC	CASSLPAPDRDYGYTF
.	TRBV18	.	TRBJ1-6	TGTGCCAGCTCACTCCAATTTCCTTCACCCCTCCACTTT	CASSLQFPSPLHF